Reported below is one TCR beta chain. Via MiXCR, TCRdb re-called the 5' RACE reads, giving one row per CDR3 protein. In the table there are roughly 400,000 distinct CDR3 sequences, approximately 24% of which are singletons. These data originate in a study of T-cell memory formation after mild COVID-19. The TCR originated in an adult woman who had mild COVID-19 (a few samples of this study predate the infection). Cell type and time point are not known. The sample taken for sequencing was PBMCs or a T cell subset sorted from them (not recorded which).

CDR3 sequence: CASSPTVPNTGELFF. The CDR3 DNA reads TGTGCCAGCTCGCCGACGGTCCCGAACACCGGGGAGCTGTTTTTT. The J gene is TRBJ2-2, the V gene TRBV18; D is undetermined. This CDR3 spans 15 amino acids. Deletions cut 6 bases from V and 0 bases from J, with 11 bases between. Germline V lookup: CDR1 KGHSH, CDR2 LQKENI.